This paragraph covers one T cell receptor (beta chain) sequence. The antigen is unknown. The source of the sample is a study of T cell repertoires in cytomegalovirus infection. At the level of the study: Alongside well-studied HLA-B-restricted CMV epitopes, recently identified HLA-C-restricted CMV epitopes were also used. Carrying CMV and the relevant HLA type showed in public TCR beta signatures.

CDR3 size: 14 residues. Trimming removed 6 bases at V and 6 bases at J, with 15 bases between. Germline-derived CDR1 and CDR2 are MDHEN and SYDVKM. TCRdb independently ran MiXCR on the reads; one entry per CDR3 protein. The table records a few hundred thousand distinct CDR3 sequences, more than 30% of them present only once. Study-wide results and limits: Cumulative frequency (of public TCR beta family members) identified carriers of CMV plus the relevant HLA. The study found HLA-C-restricted CMV-specific TCR beta clonotypes dominating the ex vivo response.

The sequence derives from a human donor in good health (CMV status not recorded). Some clones in this sample may be carry-over from other donors' samples. Source: cultured PBMCs, taken from culture after CMV antigen stimulation. The V and J genes are TRBV28 and TRBJ1-5, with D perhaps TRBD1 (5 bases). The CDR3 reads CASRFGAGSQPQHF. The CDR3 region has the DNA TGTGCCAGCAGATTTGGGGCAGGGTCTCAGCCCCAGCATTTT.